The 19 T cell receptor beta chains reported below all come from one sample, sequenced in a study of shared clonotypes between healthy human individuals. Assay: immunoSEQ multiplex PCR; the TCRdb copy retains only in-frame clones and omits some. This table has over 400,000 clones, 60% to 80% appearing once. The sequencing sample was made of PBMCs. These receptors came from a woman in her 40s in good health. Some clones in this sample may be carry-over from other donors' samples.

The chain combines TRBV4-2 with TRBJ2-7; 7 nucleotides align to TRBD2. CDR3 length: 18 residues. The germline gives CDR1 LGHNA, CDR2 YNFKEQ. Unmatched junction bases numbered 15, after V lost 1 base and J lost 3 bases. In nucleotides, the CDR3 is TGTGCCAGCAGCCAAGGGGGGGTGTTCCTGACTAGCAGCTACGAGCAGTACTTC. This translates into CASSQGGVFLTSSYEQYF.

As regards this clone: Sequence at one end of the junction differs from germline and may be a read error. The chain couples TRBV7-7 to TRBJ2-2; D gene uncertain. Germline V gene data show CDR1 as SSHAT and CDR2 as FNYEAQ (reference sequence). This CDR3 is 14 amino acids long. CDR3 loop: CASSLDGDTGELFF. In DNA form, the CDR3 reads TGTGCTAGCAGCTTAGACGGAGACACCGGGGAGCTGTTTTTT.

The chain combines TRBV19 with TRBJ2-7, with 10 bases aligning to TRBD1. CDR1 LNHDA and CDR2 SQIVND come from the germline V gene (reference sequence). The CDR3 extends over 13 amino acids. Trimming at V came to 3 bases and at J to 4 bases, leaving 0 bases not matched to a gene. Here the CDR3 reads CASSMDRGYEQYF. The DNA of the CDR3 is TGTGCCAGTAGTATGGACAGGGGGTACGAGCAGTACTTC.

The chain recombines TRBV7-3 with TRBJ2-1; D is ambiguous. Germline CDR1 is SGHTA and CDR2 is FQGTGA. This CDR3 is built from 13 residues. Trimming took 5 bases from V and 8 from J, leaving 13 bases between them. Here the CDR3 reads CASSTDPADEQFF. The CDR3 DNA reads TGTGCCAGCAGCACGGACCCGGCGGATGAGCAGTTCTTC. Full variable domain (outside the CDR3, taken from reference TRBV7-3 and TRBJ2-1): GAGVSQTPSNKVTEKGKYVELRCDPISGHTALYWYRQSLGQGPEFLIYFQGTGAADDSGLPNDRFFAVRPEGSVSTLKIQRTERGDSAVYLCASSTDPADEQFFGPGTRLTVL.

This clone is a singleton in its sample. The V gene is TRBV5-4, the J gene TRBJ2-2; the D gene is possibly TRBD1 (6 bases). V lost 0 bases, J lost 4 bases, and 10 bases lay in between. This CDR3 is built from 15 residues. Germline loops: CDR1 SGHNT, CDR2 YYREEE (reference sequence). The CDR3 here is CASSLDRVLTGELFF. CDR3 nucleotide sequence: TGTGCCAGCAGCTTGGACAGGGTACTCACCGGGGAGCTGTTTTTT. The variable domain in full, with the rest retrieved from reference TRBV5-4 and TRBJ2-2, is ETGVTQSPTHLIKTRGQQVTLRCSSQSGHNTVSWYQQALGQGPQFIFQYYREEENGRGNFPPRFSGLQFPNYSSELNVNALELDDSALYLCASSLDRVLTGELFFGEGSRLTVL.

The rearrangement links TRBV2 to TRBJ1-4, with D unresolved. The CDR3 totals 10 residues. Germline CDR1 is SNHLY and CDR2 is FYNNEI. The ends were cut back, 8 bases at V and 7 bases at J, with 5 bases in the middle. CDR3: CASFFEKLFF. The CDR3 bases are TGTGCCAGCTTTTTTGAAAAACTGTTTTTT.

This chain uses TRBV7-2 with TRBJ2-7; 8 positions agree with TRBD1. J lost 2 bases, V lost 5 bases, and 8 bases had no gene match. CDR1 and CDR2 from the germline V gene are SGHTA and FQGNSA. The CDR3 is 15 amino acids. The CDR3 spells CASSLRQGRTYEQYF. As DNA, the CDR3 is TGTGCCAGCAGCCTAAGACAGGGGCGTACCTACGAGCAGTACTTC.

V and J are TRBV7-9 and TRBJ2-6; D gene unclear. Looked up from germline, CDR1 is SEHNR and CDR2 is FQNEAQ (reference sequence). Between the trimmed V and J ends, which lost 1 base and 0 bases, there was a span of 1 base. The CDR3 covers 14 residues. CDR3 nucleotide sequence: TGTGCCAGCAGCTTAGACTCTGGGGCCAACGTCCTGACTTTC. This gives the protein CASSLDSGANVLTF.

Only a few counts were recorded for this clone. The chain uses TRBV7-2 and TRBJ2-4, with D possibly being TRBD1 (6 bases). CDR1 and CDR2 (germline): SGHTA, FQGNSA. Trimming removed 4 bases at V and 8 bases at J, with 15 bases between. This CDR3 comprises 14 residues. Here the CDR3 DNA reads TGTGCCAGCAGCTCGTCAGGGGTTTGGGACATTCAGTACTTC. It translates to CASSSSGVWDIQYF.

The chain combines TRBV28 with TRBJ2-1, with TRBD2 matching over 7 bases. The V and J ends lost 3 bases and 7 bases, in that order; junction bases with no gene match: 12. From germline, CDR1 is MDHEN and CDR2 SYDVKM. The CDR3 extends over 16 amino acids. The DNA of the CDR3 is TGTGCCAGCAGTTTTCCCGCGGGAGCGGTTGGAAATGAGCAGTTCTTC. Protein sequence: CASSFPAGAVGNEQFF.

The rearrangement links TRBV7-9 to TRBJ2-7, with a weak D call TRBD1 (6 bases). The CDR3 length is 14 residues. Trimming removed 1 base at V and 7 bases at J, with 14 bases between. Germline-derived CDR1 and CDR2 are SEHNR and FQNEAQ (reference sequence). The CDR3 sequence is CASSLGGQPGEQYF. CDR3 nucleotide sequence: TGTGCCAGCAGCTTAGGTGGACAGCCGGGGGAGCAGTACTTC.

Comments on this clone: This may be a read error, as it is one base from a much larger clone. Other nucleotide sequences in the sample specify the same CDR3. The rearrangement joins TRBV2 to TRBJ2-5; 7 nucleotides match TRBD2. There are 13 residues in the CDR3. Germline-derived CDR1 and CDR2 are SNHLY and FYNNEI. The CDR3 sequence is CASTAGVMETQYF. The CDR3 DNA sequence: TGCGCCAGCACTGCGGGAGTAATGGAGACCCAGTACTTC.

V usage is TRBV5-1 and J usage is TRBJ2-3; 10 bases are shared with TRBD2. CDR3 length: 15 amino acids. The ends lost 0 bases at V and 3 bases at J; junction bases unmatched: 1. Germline V gene sequence: CDR1 SGHRS, CDR2 YFSETQ. The CDR3: CASSLEREGTDTQYF. CDR3 nucleotide sequence: TGCGCCAGCAGCTTGGAGCGGGAGGGGACAGATACGCAGTATTTT.

In regard to this clone: A read error is possible here, since a much larger clone lies one base away. The chain links TRBV30 to TRBJ1-5; maybe TRBD1 (5 bases). The CDR3 runs to 15 residues. Germline CDR1 and CDR2: GTSNPN and SVGIG (reference sequence). This CDR3 reads CAWSTGQLDNQTQHF. As DNA, the CDR3 is TGTGCCTGGAGTACGGGGCAGCTAGACAATCAGACCCAGCATTTT.

This clone was recorded only once. This likely came from a read error, as a far larger clone is one base away. V gene TRBV5-4 combines with J gene TRBJ1-2, with no clear D. CDR3 size: 13 residues. Germline CDR1 is SGHNT and CDR2 is YYREEE (reference sequence). In nucleotides, the CDR3 is TGTGCCAGCAGCTTGGTAACCGGCTATGGCGACACCTTC. This gives the protein CASSLVTGYGDTF.

A note on this clone: This clone may be a read error of a much larger clone one base away. Other nucleotide sequences from this sample produce the same CDR3. This sequence joins TRBV30 and TRBJ1-4; D call uncertain. From germline, CDR1 is GTSNPN and CDR2 SVGIG (reference sequence). This CDR3 spans 14 amino acids. The CDR3 reads CAWNRPGDNEKLFF. As DNA, the CDR3 is TGCGCCTGGAACCGCCCGGGTGATAATGAAAAACTGTTTTTT. Full variable domain (outside the CDR3, taken from reference TRBV30 and TRBJ1-4): SQTIHQWPATLVQPVGSPLSLECTVEGTSNPNLYWYRQAAGRGLQLLFYSVGIGQISSEVPQNLSASRPQDRQFILSSKKLLLSDSGFYLCAWNRPGDNEKLFFGSGTQLSVL.

The chain couples TRBV9 to TRBJ2-7; D call uncertain. Trimming took 3 bases from V and 0 from J, leaving 13 bases between them. CDR1 SGDLS and CDR2 YYNGEE come from the germline V gene. The CDR3 covers 15 residues. DNA of the CDR3: TGTGCCAGCAGCGCCGGACGCGCCGGCTCCTACGAGCAGTACTTC. This sequence encodes CASSAGRAGSYEQYF.

V gene TRBV11-2 combines with J gene TRBJ2-3; D may be TRBD1 or TRBD2 (6 bases each). CDR3 length: 13 amino acids. Germline CDR1 and CDR2: SGHAT and FQNNGV. The ends were cut back, 6 bases at V and 8 bases at J, with 15 bases in the middle. The CDR3 region has the DNA TGTGCCAGCAGTAACGGGGGCGATAGTACGCAGTATTTT. Translation: CASSNGGDSTQYF.

The chain couples TRBV27 to TRBJ2-7; D gene unclear. The CDR3 is made up of 14 amino acids. The V and J ends lost 5 bases and 1 base respectively, with 12 bases between them. Germline V gene sequence: CDR1 MNHEY, CDR2 SMNVEV (reference sequence). CDR3 DNA sequence: TGTGCCAGCAGTCTCCATAGTGCATCCTACGAGCAGTACTTC. Amino acid sequence: CASSLHSASYEQYF.